Sequencing of this T cell receptor (beta chain) was carried out in a study of cytomegalovirus exposure and HLA in healthy donors (dated by TCRdb to about 2017). The study in broad terms: An earlier analysis of roughly 630 of the donors reported 250 to 300 Gb of sequence data and about 100 million unique TCR beta sequences from some 180 million T cells. The study used immunosequencing to profile the T cell repertoires of under 700 subjects and linked those repertoires to cytomegalovirus serostatus. Donor age, sex, ethnicity and CMV serostatus were compiled together with the repertoire data. In addition to the first cohort of several hundred subjects, a separate validation cohort of 120 different subjects was used. On average, over 200,000 unique TCR beta nucleotide sequences were sequenced per donor among 300 to 500 genotyped donors of the cohort, with 15% to 20% of those sequences being non-productive. HLA typing covered class I and class II loci at four-digit resolution. Every repertoire in the discovery cohort had been generated on one and the same sequencing platform. In an earlier analysis of more than 550 of the donors, high-throughput TCR beta sequencing was used to judge whether each TCR beta V gene segment behaved as functional or pseudogenic. Approximately 300 gigabases of sequencing data and 70 million to 95 million unique TCR sequences made up an early release that covered some 640 HLA-typed donors. To predict cytomegalovirus infection status, the study combined high-throughput TCR immunosequencing, statistical association of individual TCRs with disease status, and machine learning. Among the roughly 400 genotyped donors, approximately 81% belonged to the genetic ancestry cluster associated with self-reported Caucasian donors. Genome-wide SNP genotypes for about three fifths of the roughly 670 donors were used in a later genetic analysis, which treated that subset as a discovery cohort. A later analysis re-examined previously published TCR beta repertoires from 500 to 700 donors and added high-resolution HLA genotyping to investigate patterns of TCR occurrence. The study was designed to test whether signatures of past pathogen exposure could be identified by cataloging public T cell receptors. Because of strong linkage in the cohort, five DR-DQ haplotypes were treated as single units for association and clustering. Typing coverage varied by locus: about 620-630 donors for A, B, C, DRB1 and DQB1; some 520 for DQA1; about 600 for DPA1; approximately 450 for DPB1. Rather than drawing on any new phenotypic data, the later analysis identified candidate immune exposures from TCR beta sequences and the way those sequences occurred across donors.

In total, more than 500 healthy bone marrow donors made up the cohort. At the time of sampling, all cohort members were nominally healthy, though unrecorded immune exposures were likely present. The donor tested CMV seropositive and was one of the 289 seropositive cohort members. A peripheral blood sample was provided by each donor, and peripheral blood mononuclear cells were used for TCR beta sequencing. Genomic DNA extraction from the blood cell samples was performed with the Qiagen DNeasy Blood Extraction Kit. The CDR3 runs 13 amino acids, cysteine and phenylalanine included. Only CDR3 DNA is held: 39 bases, read in frame from base 1. CDR1 and CDR2 (SGHVS, FQNEAQ) derive from the germline V gene. Trimming costs V 3 bases and J 8 bases, and their ends lie 11 bases apart. Regarding this clone: What antigen it recognizes has not been identified. No base quality information exists; no much larger clone differs at one position.

Results the study describes overall, beyond this receptor: In a later analysis, HLA-associated TCR beta chains were found to be more clonally expanded and to have lower generation probabilities than equally common non-associated chains. The presence/absence analyses assumed that sequencing depth was roughly uniform across donors, and that assumption may not be true. In a later analysis, some 18,000 TCR beta sequences were associated with specific HLA alleles at a false discovery rate of 0.05. In a later analysis, several top co-occurrence clusters were reported to appear linked to parvovirus B19, influenza, CMV and Epstein-Barr virus. According to a later analysis, TCR association rates differed among HLA loci, with DRB1 alleles showing the most associated TCRs and HLA-C alleles showing the fewest. Because HLA typing was unavailable for some donors at each locus, only the typed subset was used in association tests. Because counts were too low, seventeen rarely observed V segments, including chromosome 9 orphons, were excluded from the earlier analysis of 587 of the donors. The 87-base-pair reads could not distinguish some IMGT-functional V segments, including TRBV6-2 and TRBV6-3, so those segments were excluded. Most TCR sequences were observed very rarely across donors, whereas some public TCRs were present in many individuals. Immune exposure information for the cohort was limited to CMV serostatus. A further reported finding was that TCR beta sequences accurately predicted the HLA-A and HLA-B alleles for most subjects in the first cohort. In a later analysis, most CMV-associated TCR beta chains were found to appear HLA-restricted, with HLA associations seemingly driven largely by CMV exposure. Three of the identified cytomegalovirus-associated TCR beta chains were confirmed in vitro to be specific for cytomegalovirus antigens. Correlated functional status among segregating V segments might be attributable to linkage disequilibrium, but an unknown experimental factor could not be ruled out. In a later genetic analysis, a missense DCLRE1C variant was associated with V-gene and J-gene trimming of TCR beta chains, and the association was replicated in an independent cohort. It was suggested by the authors that the approach could potentially be generalized to other disease states and immunological phenotypes. The study listed 164 TCR beta chains as associated with cytomegalovirus. Only TCR beta chains were sequenced in this cohort, and the absence of alpha or paired-chain data limited detectable features. Strong co-occurrence of HLA alleles, especially DR and DQ, made assigning TCR associations to individual alleles difficult. According to a later genetic analysis, donors in an Asian-associated ancestry cluster had fewer N-insertions in productive TCRs than the approximately 650-donor mean. The sequencing pipeline was judged likely to have produced a cluster of highly shared sequence variants as a technical artifact. Cytomegalovirus status was reported to be diagnosed by the classifier with high specificity and sensitivity in both the original and validation cohorts. Broadly in line with IMGT annotations, most TCR beta V segments showed up in productive rearrangements about 90% or about 30% of the time in an earlier analysis of under 700 of the donors.

Library method: the immunoSEQ multiplex PCR assay. For the multiplex PCR, a mixture combining 60 forward primers for TCR Vbeta segments and 13 reverse primers for TCR Jbeta segments was used. The CDR3 region of rearranged TCR beta genes was amplified from genomic DNA with a multiplex PCR assay. The amplified TCR beta libraries were sequenced on the Illumina HiSeq System as 87-base-pair reads. As for how the authors treated the data: Across the 600 to 700 repertoires, a later analysis counted about 81 million unique TCR beta chains, 9.5 million to 12 million of which were shared by at least two donors. A nearest-neighbor algorithm error-corrected the raw reads and collapsed the reads into unique sequences, merging closely related sequences to remove PCR and sequencing errors. To assign V, D and J gene segments, CDR3 sequences were aligned to IMGT reference sequences. Each retained sequence needed at least a six-nucleotide match to both a V gene segment and a J gene segment. A rearrangement was called productive if the CDR3 had no stop codons and remained in frame with V and J, and every other rearrangement was called non-productive. CDR3 was defined by IMGT convention, running from the second conserved V-encoded cysteine to the conserved J-encoded phenylalanine. The earlier analysis of 500 to 600 of the donors excluded sequences that lacked an unambiguous match to a single V gene segment. An earlier analysis of 587 of the donors classified V segments as functional when productive rearrangements were above 56.7% and as segregating when the standard deviation between donors was above 5%. A statistical classification framework was built for diagnosing cytomegalovirus status from the catalog of TCR beta chain sequences. A later analysis assigned V and J genes by comparing TCR nucleotide sequences with IMGT/GENE-DB human TR gene sequences. A later analysis assigned CDR3 sequences and most-parsimonious VDJ recombination scenarios with the TCRdist pipeline. In a later analysis, each TCR beta chain was defined by its CDR3 amino acid sequence together with its V-gene family, and reads without a unique V-gene family were excluded. To address suspected cross-contamination and a sequencing artifact, a later analysis removed a few hundred highly shared, low-generation-probability nucleotide sequences. In a later analysis, a clonal expansion index was calculated for each public chain from normalized within-repertoire ranks of inferred template counts. Generation probabilities in a later analysis came from a VDJ recombination model fitted to out-of-frame rearrangements, and those results were checked against IGoR. In a later analysis, hypergeometric tests were used to score TCR-TCR, TCR-HLA and TCR-CMV co-occurrence, with a repertoire-size bias correction applied to TCR pairs. A later analysis estimated false discovery rates by permuting HLA or CMV assignments 20 times. In a later analysis, co-occurring TCRs were grouped using DBSCAN, and TCRdist sequence similarity was added for clustering within HLA-allele-positive subsets. For co-occurrence clustering, repertoires with fewer than 30,000 or more than 120,000 public chains were excluded, along with five repertoires with anomalous nucleotide sharing. As stored in TCRdb, this immuneACCESS dataset retains in-frame rearrangements with V and J assigned. A fraction of the clones does not appear; measured against another copy, unresolved V genes explain less than half of the discrepancy, and the remainder lacks a known reason. V, J and clone size are those of that table, while D and trimming were read from the DNA. This sample lists some 180,000 clones; 8.5% to 10% were detected once. Of the sample, 1% to 1.5% falls within the top ten clones.

The TCR was taken from a woman aged 25-40 years in good health and CMV-seropositive. Sequencing used PBMCs. The chain links TRBV7-8 with TRBJ2-1; TRBD2 could be the D gene, as 5 bases match. The CDR3 loop reads CASSLGSIDEQFF. The nucleotides read TGTGCCAGCAGCTTGGGGAGCATCGATGAGCAGTTCTTC.